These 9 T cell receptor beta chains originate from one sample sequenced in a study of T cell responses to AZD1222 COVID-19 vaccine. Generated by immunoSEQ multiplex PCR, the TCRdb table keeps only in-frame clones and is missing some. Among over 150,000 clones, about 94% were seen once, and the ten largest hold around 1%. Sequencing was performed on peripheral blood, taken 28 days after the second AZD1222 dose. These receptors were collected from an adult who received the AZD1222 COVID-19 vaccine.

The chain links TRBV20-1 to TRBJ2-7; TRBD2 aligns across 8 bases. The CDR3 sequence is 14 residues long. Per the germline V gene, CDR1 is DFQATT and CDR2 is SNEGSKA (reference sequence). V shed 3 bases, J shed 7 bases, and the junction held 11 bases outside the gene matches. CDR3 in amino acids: CSASLPPGRGEQYF. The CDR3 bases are TGCAGTGCTAGTCTGCCCCCCGGGAGGGGAGAGCAGTACTTC.

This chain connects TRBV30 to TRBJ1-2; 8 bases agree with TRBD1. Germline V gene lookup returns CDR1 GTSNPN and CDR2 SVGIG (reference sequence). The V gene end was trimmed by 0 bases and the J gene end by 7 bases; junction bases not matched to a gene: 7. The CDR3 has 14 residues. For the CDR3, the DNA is TGTGCCTGGAGTGTAGTCCAGGGGGCGTCTGGCTACACCTTC. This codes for CAWSVVQGASGYTF.

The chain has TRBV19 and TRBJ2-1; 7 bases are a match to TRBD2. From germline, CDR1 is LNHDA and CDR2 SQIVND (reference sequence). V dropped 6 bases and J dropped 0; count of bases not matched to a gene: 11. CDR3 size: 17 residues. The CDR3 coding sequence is TGTGCCAGTAGCCCCACAGGCGGGAGCGCCTCCTACAATGAGCAGTTCTTC. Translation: CASSPTGGSASYNEQFF.

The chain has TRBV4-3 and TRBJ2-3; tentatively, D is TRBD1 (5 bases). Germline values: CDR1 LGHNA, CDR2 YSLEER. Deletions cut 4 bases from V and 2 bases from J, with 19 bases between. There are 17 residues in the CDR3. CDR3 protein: CASSRRPDIYNTDTQYF. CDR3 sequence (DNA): TGCGCCAGCAGCCGGAGACCGGACATCTACAACACAGATACGCAGTATTTT.

CDR3 coding DNA: TGTGCCAGCCGTCGACGGGTCGAGAACACTGAAGCTTTCTTT. Its protein is CASRRRVENTEAFF. The chain employs TRBV19 and TRBJ1-1; D is unclear. This CDR3 comprises 14 residues. The V gene's germline CDR1 is LNHDA and CDR2 SQIVND (reference sequence). V was clipped by 9 bases and J by 1 base, with 15 bases between them.

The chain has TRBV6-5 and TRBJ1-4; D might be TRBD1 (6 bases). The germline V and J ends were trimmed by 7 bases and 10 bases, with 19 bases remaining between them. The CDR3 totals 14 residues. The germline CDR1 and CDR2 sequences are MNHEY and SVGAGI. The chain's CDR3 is CASNPRDIRGKLFF. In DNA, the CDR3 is TGTGCCAGCAATCCCCGGGACATCAGAGGAAAACTGTTTTTT.

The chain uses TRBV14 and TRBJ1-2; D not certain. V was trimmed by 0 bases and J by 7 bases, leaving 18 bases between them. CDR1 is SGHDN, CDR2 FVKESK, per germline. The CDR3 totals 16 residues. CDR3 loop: CASSQDKGGHLFGYTF. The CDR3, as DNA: TGTGCCAGCAGCCAAGATAAGGGCGGTCACCTCTTTGGCTACACCTTC.

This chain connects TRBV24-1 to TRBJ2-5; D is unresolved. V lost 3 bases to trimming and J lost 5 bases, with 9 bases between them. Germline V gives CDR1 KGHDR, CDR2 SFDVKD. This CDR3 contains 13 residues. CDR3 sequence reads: CATSDNVFETQYF. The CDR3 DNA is TGTGCCACCAGTGATAACGTATTCGAGACCCAGTACTTC.

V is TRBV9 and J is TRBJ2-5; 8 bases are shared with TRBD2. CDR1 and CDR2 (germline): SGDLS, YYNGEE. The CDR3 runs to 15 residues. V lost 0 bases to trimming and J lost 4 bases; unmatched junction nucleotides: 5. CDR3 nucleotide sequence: TGTGCCAGCAGCGTAGAGAGCGGGGGAGGAGAGACCCAGTACTTC. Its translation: CASSVESGGGETQYF. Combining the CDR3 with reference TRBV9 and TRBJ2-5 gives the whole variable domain DSGVTQTPKHLITATGQRVTLRCSPRSGDLSVYWYQQSLDQGLQFLIQYYNGEERAKGNILERFSAQQFPDLHSELNLSSLELGDSALYFCASSVESGGGETQYFGPGTRLLVL.